This TCR beta chain derives from a study of blood T cell repertoires in COVID-19. Turning to the study itself: The United States, Italy and Spain were the sources of the acute and convalescent COVID-19 samples. The analysed material was cDNA or gDNA that came from T cells, B-cell-depleted T cells, or PBMCs.

Trimming removed 5 bases from V and 5 bases from J, with 9 bases in between. This CDR3 comprises 12 residues. Germline V lookup: CDR1 SNHLY, CDR2 FYNNEI. This clone was seen a few times. Per the original methods: By means of reference gene primer amplification, nucleated cell counts were estimated. TCRdb's copy holds only in-frame clones and misses some; the assay was immunoSEQ multiplex PCR. V and J calls and clone size come straight from that table; D and trimming were deduced from the DNA. The sample has about 120,000 clones, more than 70% seen once; the top ten hold about 3.9%. This clonotype was sampled from a man aged 60 to 75 with acute or convalescent COVID-19. Sequenced material: peripheral blood. The rearrangement uses TRBV2 and TRBJ2-5, with a tentative D call TRBD1 (5 bases). This CDR3 reads CASSTRVETQYF. CDR3 bases: TGTGCCAGCAGTACCAGGGTGGAGACCCAGTACTTC.